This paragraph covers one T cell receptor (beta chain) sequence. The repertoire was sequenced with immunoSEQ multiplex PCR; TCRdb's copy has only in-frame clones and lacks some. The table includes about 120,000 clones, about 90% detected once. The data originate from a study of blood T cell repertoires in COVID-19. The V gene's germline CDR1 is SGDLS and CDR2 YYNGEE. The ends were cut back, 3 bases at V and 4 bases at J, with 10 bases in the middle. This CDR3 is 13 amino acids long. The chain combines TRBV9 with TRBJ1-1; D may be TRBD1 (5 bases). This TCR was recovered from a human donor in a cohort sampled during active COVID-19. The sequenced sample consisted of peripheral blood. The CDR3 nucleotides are TGTGCCAGCAGCGGAAGGGGATCCACTGAAGCTTTCTTT. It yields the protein CASSGRGSTEAFF. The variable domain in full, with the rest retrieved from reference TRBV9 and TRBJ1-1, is DSGVTQTPKHLITATGQRVTLRCSPRSGDLSVYWYQQSLDQGLQFLIQYYNGEERAKGNILERFSAQQFPDLHSELNLSSLELGDSALYFCASSGRGSTEAFFGQGTRLTVV.